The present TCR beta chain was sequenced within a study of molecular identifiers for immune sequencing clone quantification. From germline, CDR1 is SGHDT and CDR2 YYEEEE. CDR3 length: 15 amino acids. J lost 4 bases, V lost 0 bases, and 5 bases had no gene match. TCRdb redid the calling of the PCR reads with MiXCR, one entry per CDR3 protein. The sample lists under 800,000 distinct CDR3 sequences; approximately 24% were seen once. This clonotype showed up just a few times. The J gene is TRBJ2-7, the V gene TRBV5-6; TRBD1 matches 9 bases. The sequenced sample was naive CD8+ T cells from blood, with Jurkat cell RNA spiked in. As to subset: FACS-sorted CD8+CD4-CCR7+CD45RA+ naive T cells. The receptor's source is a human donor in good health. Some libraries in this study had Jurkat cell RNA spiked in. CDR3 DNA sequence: TGTGCCAGCAGCTTGGGAGGGACAGGGTTTTACGAGCAGTACTTC. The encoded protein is CASSLGGTGFYEQYF.